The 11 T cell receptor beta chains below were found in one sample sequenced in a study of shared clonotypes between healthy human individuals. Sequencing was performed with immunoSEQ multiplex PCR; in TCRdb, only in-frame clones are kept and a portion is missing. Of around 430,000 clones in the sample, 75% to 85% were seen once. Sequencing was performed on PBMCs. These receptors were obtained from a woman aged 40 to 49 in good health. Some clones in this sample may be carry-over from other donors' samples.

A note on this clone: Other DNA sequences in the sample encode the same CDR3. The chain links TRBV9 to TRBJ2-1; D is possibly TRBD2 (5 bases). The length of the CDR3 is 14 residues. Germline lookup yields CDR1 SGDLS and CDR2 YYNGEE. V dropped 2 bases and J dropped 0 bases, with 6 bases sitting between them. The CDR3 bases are TGTGCCAGCAGCGTTGGGAGCTCCTACAATGAGCAGTTCTTC. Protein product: CASSVGSSYNEQFF.

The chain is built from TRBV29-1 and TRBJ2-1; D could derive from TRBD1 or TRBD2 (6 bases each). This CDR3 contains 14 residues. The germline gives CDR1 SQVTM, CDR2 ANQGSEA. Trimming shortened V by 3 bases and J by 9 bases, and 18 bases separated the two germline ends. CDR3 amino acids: CSVDNPVGGSEQFF. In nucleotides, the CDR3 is TGCAGCGTTGATAACCCGGTGGGGGGCAGTGAGCAGTTCTTC.

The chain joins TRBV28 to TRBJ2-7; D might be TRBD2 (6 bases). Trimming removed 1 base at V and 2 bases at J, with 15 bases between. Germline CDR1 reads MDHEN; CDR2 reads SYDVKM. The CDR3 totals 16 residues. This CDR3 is CASSLSFSGSTYEQYF. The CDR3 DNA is TGTGCCAGCAGTTTATCTTTTAGCGGCAGCACCTACGAGCAGTACTTC.

The CDR3 coding sequence is TGTGCCAGCAGTGACTCAGGAAACACCATATATTTT. It yields the protein CASSDSGNTIYF. The chain has TRBV6-1 and TRBJ1-3, with unresolved D. Deletions cut 3 bases from V and 4 bases from J, with 4 bases between. The CDR3 loop spans 12 amino acids. The germline V gene has CDR1 MNHNS and CDR2 SASEGT.

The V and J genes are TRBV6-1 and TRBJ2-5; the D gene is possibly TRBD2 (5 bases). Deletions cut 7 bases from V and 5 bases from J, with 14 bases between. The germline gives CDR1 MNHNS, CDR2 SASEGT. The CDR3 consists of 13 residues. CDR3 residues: CASNPTSPETQYF. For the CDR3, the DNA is TGTGCCAGCAATCCTACTAGTCCCGAGACCCAGTACTTC.

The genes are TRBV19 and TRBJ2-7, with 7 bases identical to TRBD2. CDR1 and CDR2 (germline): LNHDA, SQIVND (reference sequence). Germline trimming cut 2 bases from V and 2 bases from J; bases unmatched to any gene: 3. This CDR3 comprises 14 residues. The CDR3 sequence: CASSITSVTYEQYF. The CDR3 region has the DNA TGTGCCAGTAGTATAACTAGCGTTACCTACGAGCAGTACTTC.

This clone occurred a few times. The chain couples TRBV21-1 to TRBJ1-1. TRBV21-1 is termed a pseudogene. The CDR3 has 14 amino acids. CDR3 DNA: TGTGCCAGCAGATCGGAGGGGGTTGAGGGTGAAGCTTTCTTT. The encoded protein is CASRSEGVEGEAFF.

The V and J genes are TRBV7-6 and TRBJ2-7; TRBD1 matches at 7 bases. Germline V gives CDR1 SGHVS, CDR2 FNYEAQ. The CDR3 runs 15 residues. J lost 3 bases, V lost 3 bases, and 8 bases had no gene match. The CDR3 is CASSLVGTARYEQYF. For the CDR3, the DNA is TGTGCCAGCAGCTTGGTTGGGACAGCCCGCTACGAGCAGTACTTC.

The CDR3 bases are TGTGCCAGCAGCTTAACGGGGCCCATGGGCAGCACCGGGGAGCTGTTTTTT. Protein: CASSLTGPMGSTGELFF. The chain has TRBV7-3 and TRBJ2-2, with a weak D call TRBD1 (5 bases). Trimming removed 0 bases from V and 4 bases from J, with 15 bases in between. Looked up from germline, CDR1 is SGHTA and CDR2 is FQGTGA. The CDR3 contains 17 residues.

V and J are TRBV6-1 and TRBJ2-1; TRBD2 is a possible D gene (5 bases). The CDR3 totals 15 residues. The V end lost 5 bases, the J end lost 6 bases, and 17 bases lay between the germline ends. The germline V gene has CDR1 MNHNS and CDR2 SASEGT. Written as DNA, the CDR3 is TGTGCCAGCAGTTTGGACTTCTACACTGGCAATGAGCAGTTCTTC. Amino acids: CASSLDFYTGNEQFF.

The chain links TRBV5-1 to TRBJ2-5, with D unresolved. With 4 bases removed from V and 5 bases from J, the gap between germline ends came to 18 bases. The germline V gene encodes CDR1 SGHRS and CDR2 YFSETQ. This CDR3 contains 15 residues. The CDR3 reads CASSTRPQQGETQYF. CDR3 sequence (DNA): TGCGCCAGCAGCACCCGACCCCAACAAGGCGAGACCCAGTACTTC.